This T cell receptor (beta chain) was observed in a study of T cell responses to AZD1222 COVID-19 vaccine. The wider study: Pooled together were second doses at about 4 or about 12 weeks.

Study-wide results and limits: Regions 160-218 and 743-854 dominated among vaccine-associated CD4 TCRs spanning spike.

As to this clone: No antigen is known for it.

Only in-frame clones appear in the TCRdb table, and some are missing; sequencing was by immunoSEQ multiplex PCR. The sample carries approximately 100,000 clones, 90% to 95% recorded once. This CDR3 is 14 amino acids long. Germline trimming cut 3 bases from V and 7 bases from J; bases unmatched to any gene: 8. Germline V lookup: CDR1 SGDLS, CDR2 YYNGEE. The sequenced sample was peripheral blood, obtained on day 0 of AZD1222 vaccination. V and J are TRBV9 and TRBJ2-3; 7 nucleotides align to TRBD1. The sequence was obtained from an adult in good health. CDR3 in DNA: TGTGCCAGCAGCGCGGGACAGCCCGATTATACGCAGTATTTT. Translating it yields CASSAGQPDYTQYF.